This T cell receptor beta chain was identified during a study of cytomegalovirus exposure and HLA in healthy donors (dated by TCRdb to 2016 to 2017). Notes on the research overall: An earlier analysis of approximately 600 of the donors reported 250 to 300 Gb of sequence data and around 120 million unique TCR beta sequences from 190 million or so T cells. An early release that covered about 640 HLA-typed donors contained approximately 300 gigabases of sequencing data and 85 million to 100 million unique TCR sequences. Among the roughly 400 genotyped donors, around 81% belonged to the genetic ancestry cluster associated with self-reported Caucasian donors. The study aimed to test whether cataloging public T cell receptors could reveal signatures of past pathogen exposure. The study profiled the T cell repertoires of about 640 subjects by immunosequencing and related them to cytomegalovirus serostatus. In addition to the first cohort of roughly 700 subjects, a separate validation cohort of approximately 130 different subjects was used. To predict cytomegalovirus infection status, the study brought together high-throughput TCR immunosequencing, statistical association of individual TCRs with disease status, and machine learning. To study patterns of TCR occurrence, a later analysis re-analyzed previously published TCR beta repertoires from 500 to 850 donors and added high-resolution HLA genotyping. The later analysis used no new phenotypic data to find candidate immune exposures, relying instead on TCR beta sequences and their occurrence across donors. To decide whether each TCR beta V gene segment behaved as functional or pseudogenic, an earlier analysis of some 570 of the donors relied on high-throughput TCR beta sequencing. Donor age, sex, ethnicity and CMV serostatus were compiled alongside the repertoire data. Genome-wide SNP genotypes for about 65% of the roughly 700 donors were used in a later genetic analysis, which treated that subset as a discovery cohort. All discovery cohort repertoires had been generated using a single sequencing platform. Both class I and class II loci were covered by HLA typing, at four-digit resolution. The number of typed donors differed by locus: roughly 620-640 for A, B, C, DRB1 and DQB1; approximately 520 for DQA1; approximately 600 for DPA1; and about 450 for DPB1. About five DR-DQ haplotypes were handled as single units for association and clustering, since linkage in the cohort was strong. Among about 390 genotyped donors of the cohort, an average of approximately 230,000 unique TCR beta nucleotide sequences were sequenced per donor, roughly 18% of them non-productive.

Beyond this particular receptor, the publication reports: Compared with the approximately 670-donor mean, donors in an Asian-associated ancestry cluster had fewer N-insertions in productive TCRs, according to a later genetic analysis. Presence/absence analyses assumed roughly uniform sequencing depth across donors, an assumption that may not hold. A later analysis found that HLA-associated TCR beta chains were more clonally expanded and had lower generation probabilities than equally common non-associated chains. An earlier analysis of approximately 590 of the donors showed that most TCR beta V segments appeared in productive rearrangements either about 87% or about 30% of the time, which broadly matched IMGT annotations. Seventeen rarely observed V segments, including chromosome 9 orphons, were excluded from the earlier analysis of approximately 600 of the donors because counts were too low. In a later genetic analysis, a missense DCLRE1C variant was associated with V-gene and J-gene trimming of TCR beta chains, and the association was replicated in an independent cohort. The authors suggested that the approach could potentially be generalized to other disease states and immunological phenotypes. Because HLA typing was missing for some donors at each locus, association tests included only the typed subset. Only TCR beta chains were sequenced in this cohort, and the absence of alpha or paired-chain data limited detectable features. A further reported finding was that TCR beta sequences accurately predicted the HLA-A and HLA-B alleles for most subjects in the first cohort. A cluster of highly shared sequence variants was judged likely to represent a technical artifact of the sequencing pipeline. In a later analysis, several top co-occurrence clusters were reported to appear linked to parvovirus B19, influenza, CMV and Epstein-Barr virus. A later analysis found that most CMV-associated TCR beta chains appeared HLA-restricted, with HLA associations seemingly driven largely by CMV exposure. Immune exposure information for the cohort was limited to CMV serostatus. At a false discovery rate of 0.05, a later analysis linked fewer than 20,000 TCR beta sequences to specific HLA alleles. Because the 87-base-pair reads could not distinguish some IMGT-functional V segments, including TRBV6-2 and TRBV6-3, those segments were excluded. A few of the identified cytomegalovirus-associated TCR beta chains were confirmed in vitro to be specific for cytomegalovirus antigens. Strong co-occurrence of HLA alleles, especially DR and DQ, made assigning TCR associations to individual alleles difficult. Most TCR sequences were seen in very few donors, while some public TCRs were found in many individuals. In a later analysis, the rate of TCR association differed among HLA loci, with DRB1 alleles having the most associated TCRs and HLA-C alleles having the fewest. The classifier was reported to diagnose cytomegalovirus status with high specificity and sensitivity in both the original and validation cohorts. The study listed 150 to 200 TCR beta chains as associated with cytomegalovirus. Linkage disequilibrium might explain the correlated functional status among segregating V segments, but an unknown experimental factor could not be ruled out.

The cohort comprised hundreds of healthy bone marrow donors. At the time of sampling, every cohort member was nominally healthy, though immune exposures that went unrecorded were likely present. The donor was CMV seronegative and belonged to the group of roughly 330 seronegative cohort members. A peripheral blood sample was collected from each donor, and TCR beta sequencing was performed on peripheral blood mononuclear cells. Genomic DNA extraction from the blood cell samples was performed with the Qiagen DNeasy Blood Extraction Kit. Reading from cysteine to phenylalanine, the CDR3 counts 14 amino acids. The read is trimmed to its CDR3 DNA, 42 bases read in frame from base 1. CDR1 and CDR2 were assigned from the germline V gene as SGHDT and YYEEEE. Trimming removed 4 bases from V and 4 bases from J, leaving 11 bases between the germline ends. The library was prepared using the immunoSEQ multiplex PCR assay. For the multiplex PCR, a mixture combining 60 forward primers for TCR Vbeta segments and 13 reverse primers for TCR Jbeta segments was used. Amplification of the CDR3 region of rearranged TCR beta genes was performed with a multiplex PCR assay on genomic DNA. Amplified TCR beta libraries were sequenced as 87-base-pair reads on the Illumina HiSeq System. The authors' analysis ran thus. Across the 670 or so repertoires, a later analysis counted around 80 million unique TCR beta chains, roughly 11 million of which were shared by at least two donors. Raw reads were error-corrected and collapsed into unique sequences by a nearest-neighbor algorithm in which closely related sequences were merged to remove PCR and sequencing errors. To assign V, D and J gene segments, CDR3 sequences were aligned to IMGT reference sequences. Each retained sequence needed at least a six-nucleotide match to both a V gene segment and a J gene segment. Rearrangements were called productive when the CDR3 lacked stop codons and stayed in frame with V and J; all others were non-productive. CDR3 was defined by IMGT convention, running from the second conserved V-encoded cysteine to the conserved J-encoded phenylalanine. The earlier analysis of about 610 of the donors excluded sequences that lacked an unambiguous match to a single V gene segment. An earlier analysis of 550 to 650 of the donors classified V segments as functional when productive rearrangements were above 56.7% and as segregating when the standard deviation between donors was above 5%. A statistical classification framework was developed to diagnose cytomegalovirus status using the catalog of TCR beta chain sequences. V and J gene assignment, in a later analysis, came from comparing TCR nucleotide sequences with IMGT/GENE-DB human TR gene sequences. A later analysis assigned CDR3 sequences and most-parsimonious VDJ recombination scenarios with the TCRdist pipeline. In a later analysis, each TCR beta chain was defined by its CDR3 amino acid sequence together with its V-gene family, and reads lacking a unique V-gene family were excluded. In a later analysis, several hundred highly shared, low-generation-probability nucleotide sequences were removed to address suspected cross-contamination and a sequencing artifact. In a later analysis, a clonal expansion index was calculated for each public chain from normalized within-repertoire ranks of inferred template counts. In a later analysis, generation probabilities were computed with a VDJ recombination model fitted to out-of-frame rearrangements, and the resulting probabilities were checked against IGoR. A later analysis scored TCR-TCR, TCR-HLA and TCR-CMV co-occurrence with hypergeometric tests, applying a repertoire-size bias correction to TCR pairs. A later analysis estimated false discovery rates by permuting HLA or CMV assignments 20 times. A later analysis grouped co-occurring TCRs with DBSCAN, adding TCRdist sequence similarity when clustering within HLA-allele-positive subsets. Repertoires with fewer than 30,000 or more than 120,000 public chains, plus five repertoires with anomalous nucleotide sharing, were excluded from co-occurrence clustering. Entries here come from immuneACCESS through TCRdb and include only in-frame sequences with V and J called. Some clones fail to appear in such tables; in the studies checked, an unresolved V gene covers under half of the shortfall, and the cause of the remainder is unknown. Clonal size and the V and J genes are those of that table, whereas D and trimming came from the DNA. The table for this sample lists about 120,000 clones; 80% of them were counted only once. Around 3% of the sample belongs to the ten largest clones.

Comments on this clone: What antigen it recognizes has not been identified. Base qualities were left out, and no much larger clone turns up one base away.

The specimen sequenced was PBMCs. This TCR was sampled from a male donor in good health and CMV-seronegative. The chain links TRBV5-6 with TRBJ1-4; a tentative D match to TRBD1 spans 6 bases. Here is the DNA: TGTGCCAGCAGCACACAGGGAGTTAATGAAAAACTGTTTTTT. Protein translation: CASSTQGVNEKLFF.